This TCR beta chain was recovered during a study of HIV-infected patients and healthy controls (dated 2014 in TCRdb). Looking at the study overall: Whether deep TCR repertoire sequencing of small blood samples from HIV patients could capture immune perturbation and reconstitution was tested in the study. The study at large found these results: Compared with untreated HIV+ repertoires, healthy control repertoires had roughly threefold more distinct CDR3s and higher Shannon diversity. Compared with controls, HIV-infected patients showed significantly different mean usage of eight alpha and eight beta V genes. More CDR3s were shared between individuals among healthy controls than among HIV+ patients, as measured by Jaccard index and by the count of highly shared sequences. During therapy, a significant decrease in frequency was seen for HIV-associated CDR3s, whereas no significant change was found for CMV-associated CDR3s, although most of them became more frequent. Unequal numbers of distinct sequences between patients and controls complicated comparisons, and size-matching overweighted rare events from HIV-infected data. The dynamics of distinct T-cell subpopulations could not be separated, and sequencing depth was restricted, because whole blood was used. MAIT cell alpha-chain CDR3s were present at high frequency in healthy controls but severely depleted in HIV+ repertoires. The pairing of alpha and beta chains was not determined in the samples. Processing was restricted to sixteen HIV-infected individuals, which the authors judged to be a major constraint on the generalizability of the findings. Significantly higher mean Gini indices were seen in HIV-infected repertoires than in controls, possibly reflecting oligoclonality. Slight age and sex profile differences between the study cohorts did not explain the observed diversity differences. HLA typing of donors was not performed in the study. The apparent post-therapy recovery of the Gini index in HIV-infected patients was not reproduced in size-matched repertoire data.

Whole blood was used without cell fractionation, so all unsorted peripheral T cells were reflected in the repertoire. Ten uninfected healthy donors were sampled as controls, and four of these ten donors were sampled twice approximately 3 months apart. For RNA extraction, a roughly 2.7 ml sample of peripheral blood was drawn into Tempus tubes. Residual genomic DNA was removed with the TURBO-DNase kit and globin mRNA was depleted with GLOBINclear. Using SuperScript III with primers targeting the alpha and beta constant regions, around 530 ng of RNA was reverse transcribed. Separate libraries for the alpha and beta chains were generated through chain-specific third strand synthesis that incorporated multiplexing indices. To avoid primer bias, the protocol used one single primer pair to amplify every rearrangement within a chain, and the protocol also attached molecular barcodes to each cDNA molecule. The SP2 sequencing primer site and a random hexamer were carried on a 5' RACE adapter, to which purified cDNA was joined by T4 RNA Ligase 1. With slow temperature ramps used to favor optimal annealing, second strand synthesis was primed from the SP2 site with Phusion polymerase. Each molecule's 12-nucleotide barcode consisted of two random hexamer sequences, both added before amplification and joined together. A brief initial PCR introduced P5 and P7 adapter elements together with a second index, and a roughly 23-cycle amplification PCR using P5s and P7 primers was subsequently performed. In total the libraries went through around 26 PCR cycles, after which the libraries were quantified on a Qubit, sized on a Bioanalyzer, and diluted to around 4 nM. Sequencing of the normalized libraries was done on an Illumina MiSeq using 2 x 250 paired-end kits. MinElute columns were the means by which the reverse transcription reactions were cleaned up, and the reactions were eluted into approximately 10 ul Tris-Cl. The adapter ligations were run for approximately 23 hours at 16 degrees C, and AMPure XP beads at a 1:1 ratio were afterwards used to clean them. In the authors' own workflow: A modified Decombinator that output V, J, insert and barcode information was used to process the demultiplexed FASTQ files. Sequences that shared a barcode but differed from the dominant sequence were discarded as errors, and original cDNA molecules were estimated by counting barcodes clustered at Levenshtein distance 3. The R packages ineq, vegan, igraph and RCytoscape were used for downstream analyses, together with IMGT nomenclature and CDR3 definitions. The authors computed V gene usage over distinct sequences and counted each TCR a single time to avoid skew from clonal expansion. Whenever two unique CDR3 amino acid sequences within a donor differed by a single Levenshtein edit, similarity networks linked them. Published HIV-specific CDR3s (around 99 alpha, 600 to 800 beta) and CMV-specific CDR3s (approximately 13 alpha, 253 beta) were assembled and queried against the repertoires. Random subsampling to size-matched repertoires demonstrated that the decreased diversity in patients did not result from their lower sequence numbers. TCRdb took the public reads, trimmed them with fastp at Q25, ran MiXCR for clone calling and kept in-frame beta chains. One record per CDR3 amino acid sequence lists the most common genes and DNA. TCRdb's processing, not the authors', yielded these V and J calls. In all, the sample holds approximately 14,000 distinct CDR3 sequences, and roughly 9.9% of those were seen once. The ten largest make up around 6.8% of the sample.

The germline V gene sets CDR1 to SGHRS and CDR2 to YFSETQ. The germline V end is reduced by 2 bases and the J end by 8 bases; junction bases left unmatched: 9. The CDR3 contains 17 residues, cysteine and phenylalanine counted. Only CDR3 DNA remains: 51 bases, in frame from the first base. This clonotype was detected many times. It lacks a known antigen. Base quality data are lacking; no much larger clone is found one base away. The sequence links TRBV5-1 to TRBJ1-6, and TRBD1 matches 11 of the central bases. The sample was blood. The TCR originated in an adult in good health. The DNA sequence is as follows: TGCGCCAGCAGCTTACCTTCCGGACAGGGGGCATATTCACCCCTCCACTTT. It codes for CASSLPSGQGAYSPLHF.